The 25 T cell receptor beta chains given below trace back to one sample, sequenced in a study of cytomegalovirus exposure and HLA in healthy donors. TCRdb keeps only in-frame clones here, not all; method: immunoSEQ multiplex PCR. The data hold tens of thousands of clones, with over 95% observed a single time. Sequenced sample: PBMCs. These receptors were taken from a woman between 18 and 29 years old in good health and CMV-seropositive.

This rearrangement joins TRBV6-5 to TRBJ2-3, with 7 bases fitting TRBD2. The CDR3 extends over 15 amino acids. The germline V gene has CDR1 MNHEY and CDR2 SVGAGI. V gave up 10 bases and J gave up 0 bases; unmatched junction bases: 10. The CDR3 spells CATTHPSGSTDTQYF. CDR3 in DNA: TGTGCCACCACCCACCCTAGCGGTAGCACAGATACGCAGTATTTT.

The chain recombines TRBV6-1 with TRBJ1-2; no reliable D call. V lost 4 bases and J lost 4, with 16 bases in between. There are 15 residues in the CDR3. Germline V gene data show CDR1 as MNHNS and CDR2 as SASEGT. The DNA of the CDR3 is TGTGCCAGCAGTGGAACCAGTACCCTCAGCTATGGCTACACCTTC. Its translation is CASSGTSTLSYGYTF.

This chain connects TRBV9 to TRBJ2-7; D possibly corresponds to TRBD1 (6 bases). From germline, CDR1 is SGDLS and CDR2 YYNGEE. Trimming shortened V by 4 bases and J by 3 bases, and 14 bases separated the two germline ends. The CDR3 extends over 14 amino acids. For the CDR3, the DNA is TGTGCCAGCAGCCCAAACGACAGGAACTACGAGCAGTACTTC. It is translated as CASSPNDRNYEQYF.

The chain joins TRBV27 to TRBJ2-7; no reliable D call. The CDR3 has 14 amino acids. Germline loops: CDR1 MNHEY, CDR2 SMNVEV (reference sequence). V was shortened by 1 base and J by 1 base, with 8 bases between the two germline ends. Written as DNA, the CDR3 is TGTGCCAGCAGTTTATTCGACACTTCCTACGAGCAGTACTTC. It yields the protein CASSLFDTSYEQYF.

The rearrangement links TRBV28 to TRBJ1-1, with 8 bases aligning to TRBD1. After removal of 2 bases from V and 4 bases from J, the junction contained 6 bases not matched to a gene. The germline V gene has CDR1 MDHEN and CDR2 SYDVKM. CDR3 size: 15 residues. The CDR3 region has the DNA TGTGCCAGCAGTTTAATAGGACAGGGCCTCACTGAAGCTTTCTTT. Its protein is CASSLIGQGLTEAFF.

This rearrangement joins TRBV10-3 to TRBJ1-1, with 7 bases aligning to TRBD1. This CDR3 contains 11 residues. Germline V gene sequence: CDR1 ENHRY, CDR2 SYGVKD. The ends lost 10 bases at V and 4 bases at J; junction bases unmatched: 3. The CDR3 DNA sequence: TGTGCCACCGGGACAGTCACTGAAGCTTTCTTT. Its translation: CATGTVTEAFF.

The V gene is TRBV6-6, the J gene TRBJ2-3, with 11 bases lining up with TRBD2. The V gene end was trimmed by 6 bases and the J gene end by 2 bases; junction bases not matched to a gene: 4. This CDR3 contains 15 residues. Germline V gene data show CDR1 as MNHNY and CDR2 as SVGAGI (reference sequence). The CDR3 DNA sequence: TGTGCCAGCAGACTAGCGGGAGCGTCCACAGATACGCAGTATTTT. Its translation: CASRLAGASTDTQYF.

The chain joins TRBV7-2 to TRBJ2-7; D is uncertain. Per germline, CDR1 SGHTA and CDR2 FQGNSA. With 5 bases removed from V and 0 bases from J, the gap between germline ends came to 17 bases. The CDR3 contains 16 residues. CDR3 sequence reads: CASSPAVTPSSYEQYF. In nucleotides, the CDR3 is TGTGCCAGCAGCCCAGCAGTGACTCCAAGCTCCTACGAGCAGTACTTC.

This clone has more than one count but fewer than ten. This chain uses TRBV5-1 with TRBJ1-4, with D possibly being TRBD1 (5 bases). V was cut by 5 bases and J by 0 bases, with 11 bases left in between. Germline CDR1 SGHRS, CDR2 YFSETQ. The CDR3 is 15 amino acids. DNA for the CDR3: TGCGCCAGCAGGCCAGGGCACTCAACTAATGAAAAACTGTTTTTT. Translating it yields CASRPGHSTNEKLFF.

The rearrangement uses TRBV28 and TRBJ2-6, with 8 bases that match TRBD2. With 6 bases clipped from V and 4 bases from J, the junction kept 11 bases outside the gene matches. This CDR3 spans 17 amino acids. Germline-derived CDR1 and CDR2 are MDHEN and SYDVKM. The CDR3 nucleotides read TGTGCCAGCAGCCAACCCCGGGGGGGAACCGGGGCCAACGTCCTGACTTTC. This translates into CASSQPRGGTGANVLTF.

The chain employs TRBV15 and TRBJ2-2; tentative D call: TRBD2 (6 bases). Germline assignment: CDR1 LNHNV and CDR2 YYDKDF (reference sequence). V was pared by 8 bases and J by 5 bases, with 15 bases between. CDR3 length: 14 residues. The CDR3 nucleotides are TGTGCCACCCCCTTCGGGAGATTTACCGGGGAGCTGTTTTTT. Protein sequence: CATPFGRFTGELFF.

The table lists this clone with a count of one. The chain joins TRBV6-1 to TRBJ2-3; 13 nucleotides align to TRBD2. Germline V gives CDR1 MNHNS, CDR2 SASEGT. CDR3 size: 16 residues. J was trimmed by 2 bases and V by 4 bases; bases with no gene match: 3. For the CDR3, the DNA is TGTGCCAGCAGTGCACTAGCGGGAGGGATCACAGATACGCAGTATTTT. Its protein is CASSALAGGITDTQYF.

This clone was seen just once. The chain employs TRBV27 and TRBJ2-3; possibly TRBD2 for D (6 bases). Germline values: CDR1 MNHEY, CDR2 SMNVEV (reference sequence). This CDR3 spans 13 amino acids. V was trimmed by 2 bases and J by 9 bases, leaving 12 bases between them. CDR3 amino acids: CASSLGGVPTQYF. The CDR3 DNA sequence: TGTGCCAGCAGTTTAGGAGGGGTCCCAACGCAGTATTTT.

The chain carries TRBV6-1 and TRBJ2-7; D unresolved. V was cut by 3 bases and J by 3 bases, with 15 bases left in between. CDR3 length: 15 amino acids. In germline, CDR1 is MNHNS, CDR2 SASEGT. The CDR3 protein is CASSEAYYSRYEQYF. The CDR3 DNA reads as TGTGCCAGCAGTGAGGCATACTACTCCCGCTACGAGCAGTACTTC.

This chain joins TRBV27 and TRBJ2-1; the match to TRBD2 covers 12 bases. V was pared by 4 bases and J by 0 bases, with 16 bases of the junction left unmatched. CDR1 and CDR2 (germline): MNHEY, SMNVEV (reference sequence). The length of the CDR3 is 21 residues. CDR3 residues: CASSSPLSGLAGRFSYNEQFF. For the CDR3, the DNA is TGTGCCAGCAGTTCCCCCCTTTCGGGACTAGCGGGCCGCTTCTCCTACAATGAGCAGTTCTTC.

The rearrangement uses TRBV11-3 and TRBJ2-5; D unclear. Per germline, CDR1 SGHNT and CDR2 YENEEA. V dropped 1 base and J dropped 4 bases, with 7 bases sitting between them. This CDR3 spans 13 amino acids. The CDR3 loop is CASSLVQLETQYF. For the CDR3, the DNA is TGTGCCAGCAGCTTAGTTCAATTAGAGACCCAGTACTTC.

The chain employs TRBV7-2 and TRBJ2-5; 14 nucleotides agree with TRBD2. This CDR3 is 18 amino acids long. With 5 bases clipped from V and 5 bases from J, the junction kept 13 bases outside the gene matches. Germline assignment: CDR1 SGHTA and CDR2 FQGNSA. CDR3: CASSPGLAGVYPPETQYF. The DNA of the CDR3 is TGTGCCAGCAGCCCGGGACTAGCGGGAGTTTACCCGCCTGAGACCCAGTACTTC.

This chain uses TRBV18 with TRBJ2-2; the match to TRBD1 covers 8 bases. The CDR3 length is 14 residues. CDR1 is KGHSH, CDR2 LQKENI, per germline. J gave up 6 bases and V 6 bases, and 6 bases lay outside the gene matches. The DNA for the CDR3 is TGTGCCAGCTCCCCTTCAGGGGGCTCCGGGGAGCTGTTTTTT. It encodes CASSPSGGSGELFF.

The V call is TRBV28, the J call TRBJ2-3, with TRBD2 matching over 10 bases. Germline CDR1 and CDR2: MDHEN and SYDVKM. CDR3 length: 14 residues. The trim removed 8 bases at V and 6 bases at J, leaving 8 bases unmatched. This CDR3 reads CASGSGRARDTQYF. CDR3 bases: TGTGCCAGCGGAAGCGGGAGGGCCCGGGATACGCAGTATTTT.

This chain connects TRBV7-2 to TRBJ1-2, with 7 bases lining up with TRBD1. Per germline, CDR1 SGHTA and CDR2 FQGNSA. The CDR3 spans 15 residues. The V gene end was trimmed by 1 base and the J gene end by 7 bases; junction bases not matched to a gene: 9. The CDR3 DNA is TGTGCCAGCAGCTTAGGGAGAACAGGGGTTGGTGGCTACACCTTC. Protein sequence: CASSLGRTGVGGYTF.

V is TRBV4-1 and J is TRBJ2-2, with 9 bases aligning to TRBD1. CDR1 is MGHRA and CDR2 is YSYEKL in the germline V gene. The CDR3 runs to 15 residues. Trimming at V came to 2 bases and at J to 7 bases, leaving 5 bases not matched to a gene. For the CDR3, the DNA is TGCGCCAGCAGCCAAACACAGGGGGCTAGCGGGGAGCTGTTTTTT. It yields the protein CASSQTQGASGELFF.

This chain uses TRBV19 with TRBJ2-3, with 7 bases identical to TRBD1. CDR1 and CDR2 (germline): LNHDA, SQIVND (reference sequence). The junction had 6 bases not matched to a gene; V was cut back by 3 bases and J by 6 bases. This CDR3 contains 14 residues. DNA for the CDR3: TGTGCCAGTAGTATGAGAGGGGGCGCGGATACGCAGTATTTT. This translates into CASSMRGGADTQYF. The full variable domain, with the rest looked up from reference TRBV19 and TRBJ2-3, is DGGITQSPKYLFRKEGQNVTLSCEQNLNHDAMYWYRQDPGQGLRLIYYSQIVNDFQKGDIAEGYSVSREKKESFPLTVTSAQKNPTAFYLCASSMRGGADTQYFGPGTRLTVL.

The gene calls are TRBV5-6 and TRBJ1-4, with 8 bases lining up with TRBD1. The germline CDR1 and CDR2 sequences are SGHDT and YYEEEE. The CDR3 sequence is 15 residues long. The V segment lost 4 bases and the J segment 8 bases; nucleotides outside the gene matches: 10. This chain's CDR3 is CASSATGGGSEKLFF. In DNA, the CDR3 is TGTGCCAGCAGCGCCACAGGGGGAGGGTCGGAAAAACTGTTTTTT.

The chain carries TRBV7-9 and TRBJ2-1; 7 bases align to TRBD2. The CDR3 is 18 amino acids. CDR1 and CDR2 (germline): SEHNR, FQNEAQ (reference sequence). V shed 2 bases, J shed 6 bases, and the junction held 16 bases outside the gene matches. The CDR3 region is CASSLRGARDYAFNEQFF. The CDR3 bases are TGTGCCAGCAGCTTAAGGGGAGCCCGGGACTACGCCTTCAATGAGCAGTTCTTC.

The table lists this clone with a count of one. The chain joins TRBV7-2 to TRBJ2-1, with 8 bases aligning to TRBD2. The CDR3 runs 16 residues. Germline V gives CDR1 SGHTA, CDR2 FQGNSA. The junction had 11 bases not matched to a gene; V was cut back by 1 base and J by 9 bases. The CDR3 DNA is TGTGCCAGCAGCTTAGGGGTAGCGGGAAGCCCGGGTGAGCAGTTCTTC. Its protein product is CASSLGVAGSPGEQFF.